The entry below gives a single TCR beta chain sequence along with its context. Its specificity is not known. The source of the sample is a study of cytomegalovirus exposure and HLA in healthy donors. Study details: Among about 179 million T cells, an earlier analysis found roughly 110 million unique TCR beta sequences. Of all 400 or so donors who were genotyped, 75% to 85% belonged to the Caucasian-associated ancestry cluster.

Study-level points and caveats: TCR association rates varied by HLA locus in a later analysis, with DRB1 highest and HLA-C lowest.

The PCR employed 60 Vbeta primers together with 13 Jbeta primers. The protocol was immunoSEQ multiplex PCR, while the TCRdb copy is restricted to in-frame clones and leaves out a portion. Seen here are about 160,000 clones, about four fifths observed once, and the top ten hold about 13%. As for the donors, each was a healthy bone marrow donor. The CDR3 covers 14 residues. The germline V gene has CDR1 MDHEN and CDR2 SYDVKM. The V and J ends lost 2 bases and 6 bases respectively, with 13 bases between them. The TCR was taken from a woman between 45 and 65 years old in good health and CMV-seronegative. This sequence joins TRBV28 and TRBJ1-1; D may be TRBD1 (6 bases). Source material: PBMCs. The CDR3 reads CASSLGGHRAEAFF. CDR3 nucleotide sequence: TGTGCCAGCAGTTTAGGGGGCCACAGGGCTGAAGCTTTCTTT.